Each of the 18 T cell receptor beta chains below was sequenced from the same sample in a study of tumor-infiltrating lymphocytes in primary liver carcinoma (dated by TCRdb to about 2017). Sequencing instrument: Illumina HiSeq 2500. Starting from around 500 ng total RNA, TCRbeta-specific cDNA was produced by reverse transcription with a constant-region primer and ProtoScript II reverse transcriptase. Three nested multiplex PCR rounds, following a slightly modified ARM-PCR procedure, were used to build the TCRbeta libraries. Multiplex TRBV1-TRBV30 forward primers and a Cbeta reverse primer were used in the first two PCR rounds, each of which was run for approximately 9 cycles. Using fastp trimming at Q25 and MiXCR clonotype assembly, TCRdb reanalyzed the public sequencing data and kept in-frame beta chains. Every CDR3 protein is listed once, alongside the most common genes and DNA of its rows. Present in this sample are roughly 55,000 distinct CDR3 sequences, over 65% of which were seen just once. The ten biggest clones cover around 57% of the sample.

Total RNA and DNA were co-extracted without cell sorting from around 20-30 mg of bulk tissue using the AllPrep DNA/RNA mini kit. The material sequenced was liver tumor tissue from sampling region 2. In light of the paper, this sample's cell subset or site label describes: tumor region T2, inferior pole. These receptors were obtained from a man aged 35-49 years with primary liver carcinoma and hepatitis B virus infection.

Comment on this clonotype: A junction end diverges from the germline sequence, so it may reflect a read error. This chain connects TRBV11-3 to TRBJ2-5; a possible D gene is TRBD2 (5 bases). Germline CDR1 and CDR2: SGHNT and YENEEA. CDR3 size: 13 residues. CDR3 in amino acids: CASSITVGETQYF. The CDR3 DNA is TGTGCCAGCAGCATTACAGTGGGAGAGACGCAGTACTTC.

The chain joins TRBV6-1 to TRBJ2-1; TRBD1 aligns across 7 bases. Germline-derived CDR1 and CDR2 are MNHNS and SASEGT. The CDR3 has 15 residues. V dropped 10 bases and J dropped 6; count of bases not matched to a gene: 15. The CDR3 region is CANRPSFDRVNEQFF. The DNA of the CDR3 is TGTGCCAACAGGCCGAGTTTCGACAGGGTCAATGAGCAGTTCTTC.

In the case of this clonotype: The CDR3 does not close with the conserved phenylalanine or tryptophan, likely indicating a read error. The DNA is omitted, as the CDR3 cannot be located on it reliably, and the CDR3 follows TCRdb's listing. The chain combines TRBV11-2 with TRBJ1-1. The germline V gene has CDR1 SGHAT and CDR2 FQNNGV. The CDR3 is 16 residues long, counting both termini. CDR3 amino acids: CASSPSRRLVNTEALL.

Details on this clonotype: Relative to the germline gene, one junction end is altered; a read error may explain this. The V call is TRBV4-1, the J call TRBJ1-5; D is ambiguous. Per germline, CDR1 MGHRA and CDR2 YSYEKL. The CDR3 spans 13 residues. CDR3: CACSQTIDQPQHF. CDR3 DNA sequence: TGCGCCTGCAGCCAAACAATCGATCAGCCCCAGCATTTT.

Comment on this clonotype: A much larger clone is a single base away; this may be a read error. This sequence joins TRBV7-9 and TRBJ1-2; tentatively, D is TRBD1 (6 bases). Looked up from germline, CDR1 is SEHNR and CDR2 is FQNEAQ (reference sequence). V was clipped by 4 bases and J by 2 bases, with 20 bases between them. CDR3 length equals 17 residues. CDR3 sequence: CASSYKRAGHENYGYTF. CDR3 nucleotide sequence: TGTGCCAGCAGCTACAAACGAGCGGGACATGAGAACTATGGCTACACCTTC. The full variable domain, in which reference TRBV7-9 and TRBJ1-2 provide the parts outside the CDR3, is DTGVSQNPRHKITKRGQNVTFRCDPISEHNRLYWYRQTLGQGPEFLTYFQNEAQLEKSRLLSDRFSAERPKGSFSTLEIQRTEQGDSAMYLCASSYKRAGHENYGYTFGSGTRLTVV.

This clonotype was counted between two and nine times. The J gene is TRBJ2-2, the V gene TRBV12-3 or TRBV12-4, with D possibly matching TRBD2 (6 bases). This CDR3 is 16 amino acids long. Between the trimmed V and J ends, which lost 0 bases and 5 bases, there was a span of 13 bases. CDR3 nucleotide sequence: TGTGCCAGCAGTTTAGCTCCAGCGGGTGTGACCGGGGAGCTGTTTTTT. This translates into CASSLAPAGVTGELFF.

In its sample, this clonotype was seen once. One end of the junction varies from germline; a read error may be responsible. The gene calls are TRBV12-5 and TRBJ1-1; maybe TRBD1 (5 bases). This CDR3 region has 12 residues. Germline CDR1 reads LGHNT; CDR2 reads FRNRAP. The CDR3 coding sequence is TGTGATAGTAGTTTGGGTCAGGGCCGAGCTTTCTTT. Residues: CDSSLGQGRAFF.

On this clonotype: Since no conserved phenylalanine or tryptophan closes the CDR3, a read error is the likely cause. The chain is built from TRBV11-2 and TRBJ2-5; 8 nucleotides match TRBD2. Germline V lookup: CDR1 SGHAT, CDR2 FQNNGV. This CDR3 spans 16 amino acids. The CDR3 DNA is TGTACCAGCAGCCAAACTCATGGCGGGGGGAGAGAGACCCAGTACGTC. Translation: CTSSQTHGGGRETQYV.

V is TRBV7-9 and J is TRBJ2-5, with 8 bases that match TRBD2. Germline loops: CDR1 SEHNR, CDR2 FQNEAQ (reference sequence). The junction had 6 bases not matched to a gene; V was cut back by 5 bases and J by 4 bases. The CDR3 has 14 residues. CDR3 bases: TGTGCCAGCAGCATGGCCCTAGCGGGAGAGACCCAGTACTTC. It codes for CASSMALAGETQYF.

This clonotype was seen just once. A much larger clone differs from this one at a single base, so this may be a read error. CDR3 bases: TGCGTCAGCAGCTTGAGTCTAGCGGCCTACGAGCAGTACTTC. This gives the protein CVSSLSLAAYEQYF. The chain joins TRBV5-1 to TRBJ2-7, with 7 positions matching TRBD2. The CDR3 spans 14 residues. From germline, CDR1 is SGHRS and CDR2 YFSETQ.

The chain links TRBV11-3 to TRBJ2-1, with a possible D match to TRBD2 (5 bases). From germline, CDR1 is SGHNT and CDR2 YENEEA. V was clipped by 3 bases and J by 9 bases, with 18 bases between them. This CDR3 comprises 15 residues. The CDR3 region is CASSLAAAARGEQFF. The DNA of the CDR3 is TGTGCCAGCAGCTTGGCAGCGGCTGCCCGGGGTGAGCAGTTCTTC.

Remarks on this clonotype: A read error is likely, as this CDR3 ends without the conserved phenylalanine or tryptophan. The rearrangement links TRBV6-2 or TRBV6-3 to TRBJ2-5; 7 positions agree with TRBD2. V shed 8 bases, J shed 2 bases, and the junction held 11 bases outside the gene matches. This CDR3 spans 15 amino acids. Germline V gene data show CDR1 as MNHEY and CDR2 as SVGEGT. The CDR3 is CASRSVGEGQETQYL. DNA of the CDR3: TGTGCCAGCCGCTCGGTGGGGGAGGGTCAAGAGACCCAGTACCTC.

As to this clonotype: Given a much more abundant clone one base away, this may be a read error. The chain uses TRBV13 and TRBJ2-3; TRBD1 is a possible D gene (5 bases). CDR1 and CDR2 from the germline V gene are PRHDT and FYEKMQ (reference sequence). The CDR3 totals 14 residues. Here the CDR3 DNA reads TGTGCCAGCAGCCAGGACAAATACACAGATATGCAGTATTTT. It specifies CASSQDKYTDMQYF.

This clonotype appeared once. One end of the junction does not line up with germline, which may come from a read error. The chain carries TRBV4-3 and TRBJ2-7; D might be TRBD2 (5 bases). Germline CDR1 LGHNA, CDR2 YSLEER. The CDR3 has 15 residues. CDR3 DNA sequence: TGTGCCAGCGGCCAAGATCTAAGCCCATCCTACGAGCAGTACTTC. It translates to CASGQDLSPSYEQYF.

This clonotype was seen a single time. J is TRBJ2-7 and V is TRBV12-3 or TRBV12-4, with unresolved D. The J call may be wrong; the DNA end is better matched by TRBJ2-1. The CDR3 is 13 amino acids. The CDR3 DNA reads TGTGCCAGCAGTTTATCAAGCGCCTACGAGCAGTTCTTC. Amino acids: CASSLSSAYEQFF.

The chain joins TRBV14 to TRBJ1-1; the D is unclear. V lost 0 bases, J lost 6 bases, and 23 bases lay in between. CDR1 is SGHDN, CDR2 FVKESK, per germline. This CDR3 has 18 residues. The DNA for the CDR3 is TGTGCCAGCAGCCAAGATCAACCAGCTACTACTCTGGTGGCTGAAGCTTTCTTT. Translation gives CASSQDQPATTLVAEAFF. The complete variable domain, with remaining parts taken from reference TRBV14 and TRBJ1-1, reads EAGVTQFPSHSVIEKGQTVTLRCDPISGHDNLYWYRRVMGKEIKFLLHFVKESKQDESGMPNNRFLAERTGGTYSTLKVQPAELEDSGVYFCASSQDQPATTLVAEAFFGQGTRLTVV.

The genes are TRBV29-1 and TRBJ2-5; TRBD1 is a possible D gene (6 bases). The CDR3 totals 15 residues. The germline V gene encodes CDR1 SQVTM and CDR2 ANQGSEA. CDR3 DNA: TGCAGTCCTGAAGCGGACAGAGGGCGAGCAGAGACCCAGTACTTC. It yields the protein CSPEADRGRAETQYF.

V is TRBV28 and J is TRBJ2-7, with D tentatively TRBD2 (5 bases). CDR3 size: 14 residues. Deletions cut 5 bases from V and 2 bases from J, with 13 bases between. CDR1 MDHEN and CDR2 SYDVKM come from the germline V gene. The CDR3 region is CASSPTGRPYEQYF. The CDR3 coding sequence is TGTGCCAGCAGTCCGACTGGGAGACCCTACGAGCAGTACTTC.